A selection of T cell receptor beta chains follows, all from one sample in a study of T cell responses to AZD1222 COVID-19 vaccine. Some clones are missing from TCRdb's copy, which holds only in-frame ones; the method was immunoSEQ multiplex PCR. Found here are roughly 140,000 clones, 85% to 90% of them singletons; the top ten hold roughly a tenth. Here the sequenced sample was peripheral blood, taken 28 days after the second AZD1222 dose. The receptors derive from an adult who received the AZD1222 COVID-19 vaccine. CDR3s include the opening cysteine and the closing phenylalanine or tryptophan. The D gene is left open where the match is weak. Clone size, where shown, is once, few, many, or a class for clones that have expanded.

j_gene: TRBJ2-2
v_gene: TRBV7-6
d_gene: TRBD2
abundance: -
CDR3nt: TGTGCCAGCAGCTTACAAGCGGGGACGAACACCGGGGAGCTGTTTTTT
CDR3aa: CASSLQAGTNTGELFF

j_gene: TRBJ1-5
v_gene: TRBV12-3/TRBV12-4
d_gene: -
abundance: -
CDR3nt: TGTGCCAGCAGTTTCCCAAGACGGCCCCAGCATTTT
CDR3aa: CASSFPRRPQHF

j_gene: TRBJ2-7
v_gene: TRBV19
d_gene: -
abundance: -
CDR3nt: TGTGCCAGTAGTATAGGGGGGGACGAGCAGTACTTC
CDR3aa: CASSIGGDEQYF

j_gene: TRBJ2-4
v_gene: TRBV7-2
d_gene: TRBD2
abundance: once
CDR3nt: TGTGCCAGCAGCTTTCGGACTAGCGGGGATCTAGCCAAAAACATTCAGTACTTC
CDR3aa: CASSFRTSGDLAKNIQYF

j_gene: TRBJ1-6
v_gene: TRBV4-3
d_gene: TRBD1
abundance: -
CDR3nt: TGCGCCAGCAGCACGCTGGGACAGGGGCTTTCACCCCTCCACTTT
CDR3aa: CASSTLGQGLSPLHF

j_gene: TRBJ2-7
v_gene: TRBV28
d_gene: TRBD2
abundance: -
CDR3nt: TGTGCCAGCAGTATCACGACTAGCGGGAGGAACGAGCAGTACTTC
CDR3aa: CASSITTSGRNEQYF

j_gene: TRBJ1-2
v_gene: TRBV19
d_gene: -
abundance: -
CDR3nt: TGTGCCAGTAGTATAGCGGTGGACCTCGTCTATGGCTACACCTTC
CDR3aa: CASSIAVDLVYGYTF

j_gene: TRBJ2-6
v_gene: TRBV5-1
d_gene: -
abundance: -
CDR3nt: TGCGCCAGCAGCTTGGGGGTTTCTAACTCTGGGGCCAACGTCCTGACTTTC
CDR3aa: CASSLGVSNSGANVLTF

j_gene: TRBJ1-5
v_gene: TRBV7-2
d_gene: TRBD1
abundance: -
CDR3nt: TGTGCCAGCAGCTCAACAGGGGGCAATCAGCCCCAGCATTTT
CDR3aa: CASSSTGGNQPQHF

j_gene: TRBJ1-5
v_gene: TRBV7-2
d_gene: -
abundance: -
CDR3nt: TGTGCCAGCAGCTTAGCGTCCTCCGGTCAGCCCCAGCATTTT
CDR3aa: CASSLASSGQPQHF

j_gene: TRBJ2-3
v_gene: TRBV11-3
d_gene: TRBD2
abundance: few
CDR3nt: TGTGCCAGCAGCTTAGTAGGGCTAGCGGGACATACGCAGTATTTT
CDR3aa: CASSLVGLAGHTQYF

j_gene: TRBJ2-2
v_gene: TRBV11-3
d_gene: TRBD2
abundance: -
CDR3nt: TGTGCCAGCAGCTCCCCCGTGGGAGGGACGAGCACCGGGGAGCTGTTTTTT
CDR3aa: CASSSPVGGTSTGELFF

j_gene: TRBJ1-2
v_gene: TRBV14
d_gene: TRBD1
abundance: -
CDR3nt: TGTGCCAGCAGCCAAGGGACAGGGGGCGCTTCCGGCTACACCTTC
CDR3aa: CASSQGTGGASGYTF

j_gene: TRBJ2-2
v_gene: TRBV29-1
d_gene: -
abundance: once
CDR3nt: TGCAGCGTGGCACGGACAGCTAACACCGGGGAGCTGTTTTTT
CDR3aa: CSVARTANTGELFF

j_gene: TRBJ2-1
v_gene: TRBV11-3
d_gene: TRBD1
abundance: -
CDR3nt: TGTGCCAGCAGCCCATACAGGGGGTCGACCCACAATGAGCAGTTCTTC
CDR3aa: CASSPYRGSTHNEQFF

j_gene: TRBJ2-2
v_gene: TRBV5-1
d_gene: -
abundance: -
CDR3nt: TGCGCCAGCAGCCTCGACCCGTTAACCGGGGAGCTGTTTTTT
CDR3aa: CASSLDPLTGELFF

j_gene: TRBJ1-5
v_gene: TRBV6-5
d_gene: -
abundance: -
CDR3nt: TGTGCCAGCAGCCCAGGGGAGAGACAGCCCCAGCATTTT
CDR3aa: CASSPGERQPQHF

j_gene: TRBJ1-6
v_gene: TRBV7-2
d_gene: TRBD1
abundance: -
CDR3nt: TGTGCCAGCAGCTTAACGACAGGGAGGAATTCACCCCTCCACTTT
CDR3aa: CASSLTTGRNSPLHF

j_gene: TRBJ2-3
v_gene: TRBV3-1/TRBV3-2
d_gene: -
abundance: -
CDR3nt: TGTGCCAGCAGCCATAACGGACTGTGCACAGATACGCAGTATTTT
CDR3aa: CASSHNGLCTDTQYF

j_gene: TRBJ2-7
v_gene: TRBV27
d_gene: TRBD2
abundance: -
CDR3nt: TGTGCCAGCAGACCGCCAAGGACTAGCGGGGGTCGGGAGCAGTACTTC
CDR3aa: CASRPPRTSGGREQYF

j_gene: TRBJ1-1
v_gene: TRBV5-1
d_gene: -
abundance: -
CDR3nt: TGCGCCAGCAGCTTGGAAGGGCAAAACACTGAAGCTTTCTTT
CDR3aa: CASSLEGQNTEAFF

j_gene: TRBJ1-2
v_gene: TRBV29-1
d_gene: -
abundance: -
CDR3nt: TGCAGCGTTGACGGGGGGTGGTCTGGCTACACCTTC
CDR3aa: CSVDGGWSGYTF

j_gene: TRBJ2-2
v_gene: TRBV2
d_gene: -
abundance: -
CDR3nt: TGTGCCAGCAGTGAACGACACACCGGGGAGCTGTTTTTT
CDR3aa: CASSERHTGELFF

j_gene: TRBJ2-5
v_gene: TRBV5-6
d_gene: -
abundance: -
CDR3nt: TGTGCCAGCAGCTTGCCCCGGCCGGAAGAGACCCAGTACTTC
CDR3aa: CASSLPRPEETQYF

j_gene: TRBJ1-4
v_gene: TRBV9
d_gene: -
abundance: once
CDR3nt: TGTGCCAGCAGCGCCGACATTACAACTAATGAAAAACTGTTTTTT
CDR3aa: CASSADITTNEKLFF

j_gene: TRBJ1-5
v_gene: TRBV28
d_gene: -
abundance: -
CDR3nt: TGTGCCAGCAGTTTAAGGACAGTCTTTAGCAATCAGCCCCAGCATTTT
CDR3aa: CASSLRTVFSNQPQHF

j_gene: TRBJ1-6
v_gene: TRBV2
d_gene: TRBD1
abundance: -
CDR3nt: TGTGCCAGCACTCTCCTGGGACAGGGAGATTCACCCCTCCACTTT
CDR3aa: CASTLLGQGDSPLHF

j_gene: TRBJ2-3
v_gene: TRBV24-1
d_gene: TRBD2
abundance: -
CDR3nt: TGTGCCACCAGTGATTTTACTAGCGGGTCCACAGATACGCAGTATTTT
CDR3aa: CATSDFTSGSTDTQYF

j_gene: TRBJ2-7
v_gene: TRBV7-9
d_gene: -
abundance: -
CDR3nt: TGTGCCAGCAGCTTAGATCTGGGTGCCTACGAGCAGTACTTC
CDR3aa: CASSLDLGAYEQYF

j_gene: TRBJ1-4
v_gene: TRBV19
d_gene: -
abundance: -
CDR3nt: TGTGCCAGTAGTCTTCTAGAGGCGGGGATCAGTGGCGAAAAACTGTTTTTT
CDR3aa: CASSLLEAGISGEKLFF

j_gene: TRBJ2-5
v_gene: TRBV27
d_gene: -
abundance: once
CDR3nt: TGTGCCAGCAGTTTTGGCGATCAAGAGACCCAGTACTTC
CDR3aa: CASSFGDQETQYF

j_gene: TRBJ1-3
v_gene: TRBV18
d_gene: -
abundance: -
CDR3nt: TGTGCCAGCTCACCAGGTAGTACAACTGGAAACACCATATATTTT
CDR3aa: CASSPGSTTGNTIYF

j_gene: TRBJ1-1
v_gene: TRBV19
d_gene: -
abundance: -
CDR3nt: TGTGCCAGTAGTAGGTCAACCACTGAAGCTTTCTTT
CDR3aa: CASSRSTTEAFF

j_gene: TRBJ2-1
v_gene: TRBV7-6
d_gene: TRBD2
abundance: -
CDR3nt: TGTGCCAGCAGCGCCAGCAGCGGGAGTGGGTACAATGAGCAGTTCTTC
CDR3aa: CASSASSGSGYNEQFF

j_gene: TRBJ1-5
v_gene: TRBV9
d_gene: TRBD1
abundance: -
CDR3nt: TGTGCCAGCAGCGTTGGGGACAGTAATCAGCCCCAGCATTTT
CDR3aa: CASSVGDSNQPQHF

j_gene: TRBJ2-3
v_gene: TRBV9
d_gene: -
abundance: -
CDR3nt: TGTGCCAGCAGCGTAGATACTAACCAGAAGTGGGATACGCAGTATTTT
CDR3aa: CASSVDTNQKWDTQYF

j_gene: TRBJ2-3
v_gene: TRBV4-1
d_gene: -
abundance: -
CDR3nt: TGCGCCAGCAGCCTTCTCTCCAAAGATACGCAGTATTTT
CDR3aa: CASSLLSKDTQYF

j_gene: TRBJ1-3
v_gene: TRBV11-2
d_gene: -
abundance: -
CDR3nt: TGTGCCAGCAGCTTAGCGGGAGGGAACACCATATATTTT
CDR3aa: CASSLAGGNTIYF

j_gene: TRBJ1-2
v_gene: TRBV7-9
d_gene: -
abundance: -
CDR3nt: TGTGCCAGCAGCCACGGGCGGCTCTATGGCTACACCTTC
CDR3aa: CASSHGRLYGYTF

j_gene: TRBJ1-1
v_gene: TRBV28
d_gene: -
abundance: -
CDR3nt: TGTGCCAGCAGTCCGCCCGGCGGAGGGAGAATGAACACTGAAGCTTTCTTT
CDR3aa: CASSPPGGGRMNTEAFF

j_gene: TRBJ2-3
v_gene: TRBV7-9
d_gene: TRBD1
abundance: -
CDR3nt: TGTGCCAGCAGCTTAGCGAGGGACAGGCAGTATTTT
CDR3aa: CASSLARDRQYF

j_gene: TRBJ1-1
v_gene: TRBV5-1
d_gene: TRBD1
abundance: once
CDR3nt: TGCGCCAGCAGCCCCGTCGGGCGAGGGGGCATAGGCGCTGAAGCTTTCTTT
CDR3aa: CASSPVGRGGIGAEAFF

j_gene: TRBJ2-3
v_gene: TRBV28
d_gene: TRBD1
abundance: once
CDR3nt: TGTGCCAGCAACCGACAGGGAGTATCGGATACGCAGTATTTT
CDR3aa: CASNRQGVSDTQYF

j_gene: TRBJ1-1
v_gene: TRBV7-8
d_gene: -
abundance: -
CDR3nt: TGTGCCAGCAGCTTAGGAGCCCAGAACACTGAAGCTTTCTTT
CDR3aa: CASSLGAQNTEAFF

j_gene: TRBJ1-1
v_gene: TRBV3-1/TRBV3-2
d_gene: TRBD1
abundance: -
CDR3nt: TGTGCCAGCAGCCCCGGGACAGAATCTGAAGCTTTCTTT
CDR3aa: CASSPGTESEAFF

j_gene: TRBJ1-2
v_gene: TRBV19
d_gene: -
abundance: few
CDR3nt: TGTGCCAGTAGTCTGCGGTTGGGAGGAAATGGCTACACCTTC
CDR3aa: CASSLRLGGNGYTF

j_gene: TRBJ2-3
v_gene: TRBV5-1
d_gene: TRBD2
abundance: -
CDR3nt: TGCGCCAGCAGCTTGACGGGAGGGTCAGATACGCAGTATTTT
CDR3aa: CASSLTGGSDTQYF

j_gene: TRBJ1-2
v_gene: TRBV29-1
d_gene: -
abundance: once
CDR3nt: TGCAGCGTTGTTCAGGCGTATGGCTACACCTTC
CDR3aa: CSVVQAYGYTF

j_gene: TRBJ2-7
v_gene: TRBV2
d_gene: TRBD1
abundance: -
CDR3nt: TGTGCCAGCAGTACGAACAGGGGTCAGGGCTACGAGCAGTACTTC
CDR3aa: CASSTNRGQGYEQYF

j_gene: TRBJ2-1
v_gene: TRBV4-3
d_gene: -
abundance: -
CDR3nt: TGCGCCAGCAGCCAAGAGGCACGCGGGTCCAATGAGCAGTTCTTC
CDR3aa: CASSQEARGSNEQFF

j_gene: TRBJ2-5
v_gene: TRBV28
d_gene: -
abundance: -
CDR3nt: TGTGCCAGCAGTTTGGATTGGCCGGACCTGAGAGGGGAGACCCAGTACTTC
CDR3aa: CASSLDWPDLRGETQYF

j_gene: TRBJ2-7
v_gene: TRBV15
d_gene: TRBD2
abundance: -
CDR3nt: TGTGCCACCAGCAGAGATCCCCTAGCGGGAGTTTACAACGAGCAGTACTTC
CDR3aa: CATSRDPLAGVYNEQYF